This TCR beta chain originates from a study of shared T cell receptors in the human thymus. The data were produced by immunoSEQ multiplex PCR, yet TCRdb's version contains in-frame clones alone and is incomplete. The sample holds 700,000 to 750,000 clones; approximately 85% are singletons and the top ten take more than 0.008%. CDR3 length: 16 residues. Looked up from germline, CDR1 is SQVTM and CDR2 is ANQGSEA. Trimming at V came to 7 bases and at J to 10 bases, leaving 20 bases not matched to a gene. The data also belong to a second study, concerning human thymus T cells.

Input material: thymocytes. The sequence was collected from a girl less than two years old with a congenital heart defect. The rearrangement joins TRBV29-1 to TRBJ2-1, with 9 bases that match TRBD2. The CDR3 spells CSGQRHLAGTNEEQFF. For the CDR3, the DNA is TGCAGCGGTCAGCGTCACCTAGCGGGGACAAACGAGGAGCAGTTCTTC.